The 20 T cell receptor beta chains below all came from one sample that was sequenced in a study of PD-1 blockade in classical Hodgkin lymphoma. Time point here: cycle 4 day 1 (C4D1), after less than 7 weeks of nivolumab. Each of the patients experienced relapse following autologous stem cell transplantation, and their brentuximab vedotin exposure differed. The method was immunoSEQ multiplex PCR; TCRdb's version includes in-frame clones alone and lacks a portion of them. This sample has approximately 61,000 clones; nearly 90% occur once, and the top ten carry about 8.3%. The material sequenced was peripheral blood mononuclear cells (PBMCs), taken before the fourth cycle of nivolumab. The receptors derive from a human donor with classical Hodgkin lymphoma.

This sequence joins TRBV7-8 and TRBJ2-7; tentatively, D is TRBD2 (6 bases). Trimming stripped 2 bases from V and 4 bases from J, with 15 bases between. Germline V CDR1 and CDR2: SGHVS, FQNEAQ. The CDR3 is 15 residues long. The CDR3 protein is CASSLNTGASYEQYF. The CDR3, as DNA: TGTGCCAGCAGCTTAAATACGGGAGCTTCTTACGAGCAGTACTTC.

The rearrangement uses TRBV10-3 and TRBJ1-2; possibly TRBD1 for D (5 bases). Germline CDR1 reads ENHRY; CDR2 reads SYGVKD. CDR3 size: 14 residues. The V gene lost 0 bases and the J gene lost 2 bases, with 7 bases spanning the gap. The CDR3, as DNA: TGTGCCATCAGTGAGTCCACAGGCAACTATGGCTACACCTTC. It translates to CAISESTGNYGYTF.

This clone was seen ten or more times. The V call is TRBV6-6, the J call TRBJ2-1; perhaps TRBD2 as D (6 bases). The CDR3 is 13 amino acids. CDR1 is MNHNY, CDR2 SVGAGI, per germline (reference sequence). Trimming stripped 5 bases from V and 4 bases from J, with 9 bases between. CDR3 nucleotides: TGTGCCAGCAGTCGGGACTCGTACAATGAGCAGTTCTTC. This encodes CASSRDSYNEQFF.

The chain has TRBV5-1 and TRBJ2-2; D gene ambiguous. The CDR3 sequence is 13 residues long. Trimming pared 8 bases from V and 0 bases from J, leaving 8 bases between. Germline CDR1 SGHRS, CDR2 YFSETQ. The CDR3, as DNA: TGCGCCAGTGGCAATCCGAACACCGGGGAGCTGTTTTTT. Translated, it gives CASGNPNTGELFF.

This chain links TRBV6-5 with TRBJ1-1; a weak D match, TRBD1 (6 bases). Trimming stripped 4 bases from V and 3 bases from J, with 18 bases between. Germline CDR1 MNHEY, CDR2 SVGAGI. The CDR3 is made up of 16 amino acids. The CDR3 loop is CASSFAGGGIDTEAFF. The CDR3 coding sequence is TGTGCCAGCAGTTTCGCCGGAGGGGGGATTGACACTGAAGCTTTCTTT.

Turning to this clone: Other DNA sequences within the sample encode an identical CDR3. The chain links TRBV5-1 to TRBJ1-6; D not certain. The CDR3 length is 12 residues. Trimming cost V 4 bases and J 5 bases, with 4 bases left between them. Germline V CDR1 and CDR2: SGHRS, YFSETQ. The CDR3 coding sequence is TGCGCCAGCAGCCTCGATAATTCACCCCTCCACTTT. Protein product: CASSLDNSPLHF.

CDR3 region: CASSPGEVDTQYF. In DNA, the CDR3 is TGTGCCAGCAGCCCAGGGGAGGTAGATACGCAGTATTTT. This chain connects TRBV6-4 to TRBJ2-3; D could derive from TRBD1 or TRBD2 (6 bases each). Trimming took off 6 bases at V and 5 bases at J, with 12 bases between the two ends. CDR1 is MRHNA, CDR2 SNTAGT, per germline. There are 13 residues in the CDR3.

This clone was seen just once. V usage is TRBV6-6 and J usage is TRBJ1-5; 9 nucleotides agree with TRBD1. The V gene end was trimmed by 5 bases and the J gene end by 7 bases; junction bases not matched to a gene: 9. The CDR3 sequence is 15 residues long. The V gene's germline CDR1 is MNHNY and CDR2 SVGAGI (reference sequence). The CDR3 sequence is CASSPGTGSWQPQHF. CDR3 bases: TGTGCCAGCAGTCCTGGGACAGGGAGTTGGCAGCCCCAGCATTTT.

The rearrangement links TRBV19 to TRBJ2-3; no clear D gene. The V end was cut by 5 bases, the J end by 0 bases, with 12 bases between. Germline V CDR1 and CDR2: LNHDA, SQIVND (reference sequence). The CDR3 loop spans 15 amino acids. Written as DNA, the CDR3 is TGTGCCAGTAGTGTAGTAGCATCTAGCACAGATACGCAGTATTTT. Encoded protein: CASSVVASSTDTQYF.

V gene TRBV27 combines with J gene TRBJ2-1; 9 bases agree with TRBD2. Trimming at V came to 6 bases and at J to 4 bases, leaving 7 bases not matched to a gene. Germline values: CDR1 MNHEY, CDR2 SMNVEV (reference sequence). The CDR3 length is 15 residues. DNA for the CDR3: TGTGCCAGCAGCCGTCTTAGCGGGGGATACAATGAGCAGTTCTTC. Protein sequence: CASSRLSGGYNEQFF.

This sequence joins TRBV10-1 and TRBJ1-6; D is ambiguous. The CDR3 consists of 15 residues. V dropped 0 bases and J dropped 8 bases, with 11 bases sitting between them. Germline V gives CDR1 WNHNN, CDR2 SYGVQD (reference sequence). The CDR3 DNA sequence: TGCGCCAGCAGTGAGTCGCCGGGGTCGCATTCACCCCTCCACTTT. Translated: CASSESPGSHSPLHF.

The chain links TRBV6-6 to TRBJ2-5, with D perhaps being TRBD1 or TRBD2 (5 bases each). Per the germline V gene, CDR1 is MNHNY and CDR2 is SVGAGI (reference sequence). Trimming stripped 5 bases from V and 5 bases from J, with 21 bases between. The length of the CDR3 is 16 residues. CDR3 in amino acids: CASSPRGWGVVETQYF. DNA of the CDR3: TGTGCCAGCAGTCCTCGAGGGTGGGGCGTAGTGGAGACCCAGTACTTC.

The V gene is TRBV10-2, the J gene TRBJ2-7; no clear D. CDR3 size: 13 residues. V gave up 2 bases and J gave up 5 bases, with 10 bases separating them. The germline V gene has CDR1 WSHSY and CDR2 SAAADI. CDR3 nucleotide sequence: TGCGCCAGCAGTGAGACGTCCCGTAACGAGCAGTACTTC. Residues: CASSETSRNEQYF.

The rearrangement links TRBV7-8 to TRBJ2-6; 10 bases are shared with TRBD1. V lost 5 bases and J lost 0; bases outside the gene matches: 7. The CDR3 length is 18 residues. Germline V CDR1 and CDR2: SGHVS, FQNEAQ. The CDR3 here is CASSRRDRGFSGANVLTF. DNA for the CDR3: TGTGCCAGCAGCCGCCGGGACAGGGGCTTCTCTGGGGCCAACGTCCTGACTTTC.

J is TRBJ2-3 and V is TRBV6-4, with TRBD2 as a possible D gene (5 bases). Trimming removed 0 bases at V and 2 bases at J, with 9 bases between. The CDR3 has 15 residues. Germline V gene data show CDR1 as MRHNA and CDR2 as SNTAGT. The CDR3 loop is CASSDSSRDTDTQYF. DNA of the CDR3: TGTGCCAGCAGTGACTCGAGTCGGGACACAGATACGCAGTATTTT.

The gene calls are TRBV9 and TRBJ2-5; a weak D match, TRBD1 (6 bases). Gene TRBJ2-7 matches the end of the DNA better, so the J call may be wrong. The CDR3 is 15 amino acids. Germline V gives CDR1 SGDLS, CDR2 YYNGEE. For the CDR3, the DNA is TGTGCCAGCAGCGCCCAACAGGGACGAGACTACGAGCAGTACTTC. As protein: CASSAQQGRDYEQYF.

This clone showed up just a few times. The sample carries other DNA sequences with the same CDR3. CDR3 DNA: TGTGCCAGTAGTATAGGGGTAGATACGCAGTATTTT. Translating it yields CASSIGVDTQYF. The V and J genes are TRBV19 and TRBJ2-3; D gene uncertain. The CDR3 is 12 amino acids. Deletions cut 1 base from V and 5 bases from J, with 4 bases between. Germline-derived CDR1 and CDR2 are LNHDA and SQIVND (reference sequence).

V is TRBV5-1 and J is TRBJ2-2; TRBD1 might be the D (6 bases). The germline V gene has CDR1 SGHRS and CDR2 YFSETQ. V lost 3 bases and J lost 3, with 6 bases in between. CDR3 length: 13 amino acids. The CDR3 bases are TGCGCCAGCAGCTACAGGGACACCGGGGAGCTGTTTTTT. Translated, it gives CASSYRDTGELFF.

The count of this clone is one. V and J are TRBV5-1 and TRBJ2-1, with TRBD2 identical over 11 bases. The CDR3 extends over 15 amino acids. J gave up 13 bases and V 1 base, and 10 bases lay outside the gene matches. Germline lookup yields CDR1 SGHRS and CDR2 YFSETQ. The CDR3 DNA is TGCGCCAGCAGCTTGCCTGAGACTAGCGGGGAGTCACAGTTCTTC. Translated: CASSLPETSGESQFF.

This sequence joins TRBV9 and TRBJ2-7, with a possible D match to TRBD2 (6 bases). The length of the CDR3 is 16 residues. V was shortened by 5 bases and J by 5 bases, with 23 bases between the two germline ends. CDR1 SGDLS and CDR2 YYNGEE come from the germline V gene. As DNA, the CDR3 is TGTGCCAGCAGTTTTACTTCAACCGGAGGAGGGGACGAGCAGTACTTC. This encodes CASSFTSTGGGDEQYF.